Listed here is a single T cell receptor beta chain. Original data processing: The authors estimated nucleated cell counts from reference gene primer amplification. The data were produced by immunoSEQ multiplex PCR, yet TCRdb's version contains in-frame clones alone and is incomplete. V and J calls and clone size are as listed in that table; D and trimming were resolved from the DNA. The sample gives fewer than 250,000 clones, 70% to 90% of which show up once; 0.72% is in the top ten. The data were obtained in a study of blood T cell repertoires in COVID-19. Turning to the study itself: Samples taken during acute and convalescent COVID-19 were collected in the United States, Italy and Spain. The analysed material was cDNA or gDNA that came from T cells, B-cell-depleted T cells, or PBMCs.

V lost 6 bases and J lost 5; bases outside the gene matches: 7. Germline CDR1 reads WSHSY; CDR2 reads SAAADI. This CDR3 spans 15 amino acids. J is TRBJ2-3 and V is TRBV10-2, with 11 bases fitting TRBD2. The sequencing sample was made of peripheral blood. The origin of this receptor is a man between 40 and 49 years old with acute or convalescent COVID-19. CDR3 in DNA: TGCGCCAGCAGGGAGACTAGCGGGGCAGGAGATACGCAGTATTTT. Protein: CASRETSGAGDTQYF.